What follows describes a single TCR beta chain. The antigen remains undetermined. This record belongs to a study of CD8+CD57+ T cells in acquired aplastic anemia. Previously, flow cytometry had revealed CD8+CD57+ cell expansion in the patients chosen for sequencing. The authors sequenced CD8+CD57+ effector memory cells as well, from 2 of 12 patients. V lost 3 bases and J 6 bases, leaving 11 bases between the germline ends. Germline CDR1 and CDR2: LNHNV and YYDKDF (reference sequence). The CDR3 totals 13 residues. Notes on the study in general: Controls did not differ significantly from patients in CD8+ Simpson's diversity. CD8+CD57+ cells (from patients) displayed lower diversity than the total CD4+ and CD8+ pools did.

TCR beta VDJ combinations and CDR3 sequences were profiled from genomic DNA. TCRdb called the reads again in MiXCR, with one record for every CDR3 protein. The top ten clones hold around 86% of a sample with 17,000 or so distinct CDR3 sequences, 30% to 45% of them seen once. This rearrangement joins TRBV15 to TRBJ1-1; no reliable D call. This TCR derives from a human donor with aplastic anemia. The sequenced material came from CD8+CD57+ T cells sorted from PBMCs. The subset was: bead-enriched CD8+CD57+ effector memory T cells from SAA patients. The CDR3 DNA follows: TGTGCCACCAGCAGGGAACCTCGGTCTGAAGCTTTCTTT. This encodes CATSREPRSEAFF.